The rows below give T cell receptor beta chains drawn from one sample of a study of T cells after yellow fever vaccination. One entry per CDR3 protein, called by TCRdb with MiXCR from the 5' RACE reads. This table holds some 340,000 distinct CDR3 sequences, about 10% found once. The material was CD4+ T cells sorted from PBMCs, obtained 45 days after the yellow fever booster vaccination. These receptors were collected from a man between 18 and 29 years old who received the YFV17D yellow fever vaccine. Both conserved end residues are trimmed from each CDR3.

j_call v_call cdr3_aa
TRBJ1-1 TRBV6-5 ASLSLPGTRNTEAF
TRBJ2-7 TRBV4-2 ASSLDLVPRQTYEQY
TRBJ1-3 TRBV12-3/TRBV12-4 ASSHPAGTEGNTIY
TRBJ2-3 TRBV15 ATSRGPPGQGSDTQY
TRBJ2-4 TRBV12-3/TRBV12-4 ASSPEGHPKNIQY
TRBJ2-7 TRBV12-3/TRBV12-4 ASSFKGGGIYEQY
TRBJ2-1 TRBV20-1 SASPARAYNEQF
TRBJ2-1 TRBV4-3 ASSQDNLRDEQF
TRBJ2-7 TRBV20-1 STTGGAGSYEQY
TRBJ1-4 TRBV11-2 ASRSPGEEKLF
TRBJ1-2 TRBV5-4 ASRPTGIYGYT
TRBJ2-5 TRBV24-1 ATSVGTGGKETQY
TRBJ2-3 TRBV5-1 ASSPTSGGAQDTQY
TRBJ2-1 TRBV5-1 ASTQDSAYNEQF
TRBJ1-6 TRBV19 ASGGRIRENSPLH
TRBJ1-2 TRBV5-1 ASSLADYYGYT
TRBJ2-2 TRBV7-2 ASSWTSTNTGELF
TRBJ1-4 TRBV7-2 ASSLAMGRAPGEKLF
TRBJ2-3 TRBV6-2/TRBV6-3 ASSPWGDTQY
TRBJ2-1 TRBV6-2/TRBV6-3 ASISVGGRGNEQF
TRBJ2-5 TRBV7-9 ASSRNTWDGETQY
TRBJ1-6 TRBV4-2 ASSQATGNSPLH
TRBJ1-5 TRBV12-3/TRBV12-4 ASSRDHSNQPQH
TRBJ2-2 TRBV6-5 ASSPGGPRGTGELF
TRBJ2-5 TRBV6-5 ASSRRTGEETQY
TRBJ2-5 TRBV11-1 ASSPLNIVETQY
TRBJ1-5 TRBV15 ATSTGQGRQPQH
TRBJ2-3 TRBV21-1 ASSNGRIADTQY
TRBJ2-1 TRBV10-3 AISMGQYNEQF
TRBJ2-2 TRBV3-1 ASSQSVTGELF
TRBJ1-1 TRBV3-1 ASSQDVTRGYTEAF
TRBJ2-3 TRBV4-2 ASSQASTDTQY
TRBJ2-2 TRBV11-2 ASSLRYGELF
TRBJ2-2 TRBV5-1 ASSPRGGGAGTGEVF
TRBJ1-5 TRBV6-1 ASSETGQQPQH
TRBJ1-1 TRBV20-1 SATQGVYTEAF
TRBJ2-7 TRBV10-3 AISASTGEQY
TRBJ2-3 TRBV7-2 ASSSRGGDTQY
TRBJ2-2 TRBV7-3 ASSLTAGVSTGELF
TRBJ1-1 TRBV4-1 ASSQGGKKTEAF
TRBJ2-1 TRBV7-8 ASSPEPRRVGEQF
TRBJ1-1 TRBV28 ASSPPAGVRTEAF
TRBJ2-1 TRBV6-2/TRBV6-3 ASSYSIFLGEQF
TRBJ2-1 TRBV5-1 ASSLGTYNEQF
TRBJ2-3 TRBV7-9 ASSPGPGGQKRDTQY
TRBJ1-1 TRBV4-1 ASSQEPENTEAF
TRBJ2-1 TRBV7-3 ASSLRPGVGNEQF
TRBJ2-2 TRBV7-2 ASSLEHGQGRTGELF
TRBJ2-7 TRBV9 ASSVEAGYEQY
TRBJ2-3 TRBV11-2 ASGIAGTDTQY
TRBJ2-7 TRBV20-1 RFMEQY
TRBJ1-2 TRBV12-3/TRBV12-4 ASSLNPWTGGLYGYT
TRBJ1-5 TRBV10-1 ASSGGLNQPQH
TRBJ1-6 TRBV3-1 ASNIGQGASPLH